The sequence of this TCR beta chain was determined in a study of shared T cell receptors in the human thymus. Looked up from germline, CDR1 is SGDLS and CDR2 is YYNGEE. J gave up 4 bases and V 1 base, and 4 bases lay outside the gene matches. The CDR3 contains 14 residues. The method was immunoSEQ multiplex PCR; TCRdb's version includes in-frame clones alone and lacks a portion of them. Of more than 550,000 clones in the sample, 70% to 90% were seen once. These data were also reused for a study on human thymus T cells. According to that study: Thymus tissue was removed during corrective cardiac surgery.

Material: thymocytes. The chain couples TRBV9 to TRBJ1-1; 7 bases agree with TRBD1. The sequence derives from a girl under two years old with a congenital heart defect. CDR3 residues: CASSVYAGGTEAFF. In nucleotides, the CDR3 is TGTGCCAGCAGCGTATACGCAGGGGGCACTGAAGCTTTCTTT.